This T cell receptor (beta chain) emerged from a study of long-term antiretroviral therapy in people with HIV. Overall study context: By about a decade, the earliest samples predate the 2015 immediate-ART recommendation.

Comment on this clone: The antigen remains undetermined.

Germline-derived CDR1 and CDR2 are SGHVS and FNYEAQ. Trimming at V came to 0 bases and at J to 5 bases, leaving 6 bases not matched to a gene. This CDR3 is 15 amino acids long. Study findings and constraints: Information on adherence, resistance and therapy changes was unavailable. HIV repertoires spanned tighter CDR3 length ranges than controls did. Whichever time point was examined, clones expanded before ART dominated the repertoire.

At survey level, the immunoSEQ assay was run in its v3.0 version. Method: immunoSEQ multiplex PCR; TCRdb's copy keeps in-frame clones and lacks some. The repertoire includes about 14,000 clones, more than 75% of them detected once, and 28% sits in the top ten. The sequencing used unsorted PBMCs, collected 3.1 years after starting antiretroviral therapy. The V and J genes are TRBV7-6 and TRBJ1-1, with TRBD1 matching 7 bases. The TCR sequence derives from a man aged 35-49 years with HIV. The CDR3 here is CASSLASGGRTEAFF. CDR3 sequence (DNA): TGTGCCAGCAGCTTAGCGTCAGGGGGGCGGACTGAAGCTTTCTTT.